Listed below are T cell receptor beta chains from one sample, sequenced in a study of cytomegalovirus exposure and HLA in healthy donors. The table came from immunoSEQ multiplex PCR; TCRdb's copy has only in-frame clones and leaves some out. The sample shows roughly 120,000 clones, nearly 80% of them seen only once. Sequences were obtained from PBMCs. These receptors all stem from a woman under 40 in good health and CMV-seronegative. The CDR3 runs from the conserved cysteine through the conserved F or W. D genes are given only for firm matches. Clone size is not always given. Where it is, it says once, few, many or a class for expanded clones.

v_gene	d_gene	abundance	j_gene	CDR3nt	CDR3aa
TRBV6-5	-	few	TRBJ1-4	TGTGCCAGCAGTCGGACGGGACTTAATGAAAAACTGTTTTTT	CASSRTGLNEKLFF
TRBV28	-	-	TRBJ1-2	TGTGCCAGCAGTTTATTGGCAGGGGCTAACTATGGCTACACCTTC	CASSLLAGANYGYTF
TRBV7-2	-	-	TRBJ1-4	TGTGCCAGCAGCTTAAGTGGGAGGACTAGCGAAAAACTGTTTTTT	CASSLSGRTSEKLFF
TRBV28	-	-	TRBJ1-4	TGTGCCAGCAGTTTACTGACAGAAAAACTGTTTTTT	CASSLLTEKLFF
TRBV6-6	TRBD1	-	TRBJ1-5	TGTGCCAGCAGTGGGGGACAGTTCAATCAGCCCCAGCATTTT	CASSGGQFNQPQHF
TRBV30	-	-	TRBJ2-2	TGTGCCTGGTGCACGGGGGATTGGGGCACCGGGGAGCTGTTTTTT	CAWCTGDWGTGELFF
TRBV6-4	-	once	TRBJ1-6	TGTGCCAGCAGTGACAACGGTTATAATTCACCCCTCCACTTT	CASSDNGYNSPLHF
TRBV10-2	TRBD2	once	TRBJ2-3	TGCGCCAGCAGTGAAGCGGGAGTTGGCGATACGCAGTATTTT	CASSEAGVGDTQYF
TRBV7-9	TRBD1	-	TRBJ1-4	TGTGCCAGCAGCTTAGAACAGGGGTATGAAAAACTGTTTTTT	CASSLEQGYEKLFF
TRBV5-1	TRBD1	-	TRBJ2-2	TGCGCCAGCAGCGCGGACAGGACCGGGGAGCTGTTTTTT	CASSADRTGELFF
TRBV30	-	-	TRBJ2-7	TGTGCCTGGAGCGGGAGTATCTACGAGCAGTACTTC	CAWSGSIYEQYF
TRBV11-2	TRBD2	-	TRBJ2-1	TGTGCCAGCAGCTTTTTTAGCGGGAGGACCAATGAGCAGTTCTTC	CASSFFSGRTNEQFF
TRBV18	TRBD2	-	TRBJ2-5	TGTGCCAGCTCGCGGACTAGATCACAAGAGACCCAGTACTTC	CASSRTRSQETQYF
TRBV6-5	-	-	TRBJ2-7	TGTGCCAGCAGTGACCGGTCGGGCTCCTACGAGCAGTACTTC	CASSDRSGSYEQYF
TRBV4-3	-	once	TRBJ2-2	TGCGCCAGCAGCCAAGAGTCAGGACAGTACACCGGGGAGCTGTTTTTT	CASSQESGQYTGELFF
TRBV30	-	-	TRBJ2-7	TGTGCCTGGGATGACAGGAGGTTTCGGGAGCAGTACTTC	CAWDDRRFREQYF
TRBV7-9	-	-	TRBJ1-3	TGTGCCAGCAGCCGCCTTGCGGGGTCTGGAAACACCATATATTTT	CASSRLAGSGNTIYF
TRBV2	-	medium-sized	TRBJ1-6	TGTGCCAGCAATCAGGGTAGGACACCCCTCCACTTT	CASNQGRTPLHF
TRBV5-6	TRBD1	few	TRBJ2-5	TGTGCCAGCAGCGCCCGGGGACAGGAGTACTTC	CASSARGQEYF
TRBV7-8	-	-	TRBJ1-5	TGTGCCAGCAGCTTGACAGACCTTAGGGAGCCCCAGCATTTT	CASSLTDLREPQHF
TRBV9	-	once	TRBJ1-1	TGTGCCAGCAGCGTAGCAGGGCAGCCGAACACTGAAGCTTTCTTT	CASSVAGQPNTEAFF
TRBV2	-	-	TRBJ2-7	TGTGCCAGCAGTGAAGCAGGGGTGGGACTGGGGGAGCAGTACTTC	CASSEAGVGLGEQYF
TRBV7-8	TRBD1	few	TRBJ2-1	TGTGCCAGCAGCTTAGCCCGGACAGGTTACAATGAGCAGTTCTTC	CASSLARTGYNEQFF
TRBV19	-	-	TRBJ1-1	TGTGCCAGTAGTAAGGGGGGGACAGAAGCTTTCTTT	CASSKGGTEAFF
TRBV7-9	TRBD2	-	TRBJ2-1	TGTGCCAGCAGCTTAGTTCTAGCGGGAGGGCACAATGAGCAGTTCTTC	CASSLVLAGGHNEQFF
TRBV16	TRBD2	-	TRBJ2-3	TGTGCCAGCACCCTAGCGGGGGCTTTCACAGATACGCAGTATTTT	CASTLAGAFTDTQYF
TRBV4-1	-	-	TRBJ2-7	TGCGCCAGCAGCCAAGACAGCGCCGTGGGCTACGAGCAGTACTTC	CASSQDSAVGYEQYF
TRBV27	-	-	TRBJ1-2	TGTGCCAGCAGTTTCGGGGGGTCGGGATATGGCTACACCTTC	CASSFGGSGYGYTF
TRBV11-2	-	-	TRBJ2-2	TGTGCCAGCAGTCTCCGGGGGACGAACACCGGGGAGCTGTTTTTT	CASSLRGTNTGELFF
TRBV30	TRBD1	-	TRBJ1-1	TGTGCCTGGAATACAGGGGGCAGGCAAGAAGCTTTCTTT	CAWNTGGRQEAFF
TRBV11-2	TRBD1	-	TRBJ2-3	TGTGCCAGCAGCCAAAGGTCGGGACAGATAATCACAGATACGCAGTATTTT	CASSQRSGQIITDTQYF
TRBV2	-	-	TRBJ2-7	TGTGCCAGCACAGAGGTTAGCCACGAGCAGTACTTC	CASTEVSHEQYF
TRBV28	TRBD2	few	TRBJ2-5	TGTGCCAGCAGTTCCGGACTAGTCTACGAGACCCAGTACTTC	CASSSGLVYETQYF
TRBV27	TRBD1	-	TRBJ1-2	TGTGCCAGCAGTCCGACAGGGGAGGTTAACTATGGCTACACCTTC	CASSPTGEVNYGYTF
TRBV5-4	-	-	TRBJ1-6	TGTGCCAGTGGCGGGAAAGGGGATTCACCCCTCCACTTT	CASGGKGDSPLHF
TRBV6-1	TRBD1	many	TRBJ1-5	TGTGCCAGCAGTGAGGGGACAGGGGTTCAGCCCCAGCATTTT	CASSEGTGVQPQHF
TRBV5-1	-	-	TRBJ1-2	TGCGCCAGCAGCTTGGAAGGGCCAGGGTACACCTTC	CASSLEGPGYTF
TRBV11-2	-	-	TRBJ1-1	TGTGCCAGCAGCTTAGGGACCACAGGGTTTCGGGAAGCTTTCTTT	CASSLGTTGFREAFF
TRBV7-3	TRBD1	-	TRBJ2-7	TGTGCCAGCAGGCAGACCGGACAGGGCCCCTACGAGCAGTACTTC	CASRQTGQGPYEQYF
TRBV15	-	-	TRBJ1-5	TGTGCCACCAGCTCCTCGGGGGTAGGTCAGCCCCAGCATTTT	CATSSSGVGQPQHF
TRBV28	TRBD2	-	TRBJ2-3	TGTGCCAGCTTCCCGGGACTAGCGGGACTTAAGATAGATACGCAGTATTTT	CASFPGLAGLKIDTQYF
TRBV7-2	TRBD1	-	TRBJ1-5	TGTGCCAGCAGCATAGATGGGACAGTTGATCAGCCCCAGCATTTT	CASSIDGTVDQPQHF
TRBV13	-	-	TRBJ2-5	TGTGCCAGCAGCTTAGCGGGGGGCAGGGAGACCCAGTACTTC	CASSLAGGRETQYF
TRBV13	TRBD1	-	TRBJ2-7	TGTGCCAGCAGCCCGGGACAGGGGATCTTCGAGCAGTACTTC	CASSPGQGIFEQYF
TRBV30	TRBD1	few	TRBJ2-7	TGTGCCTGGGGGACCGGGACAGGGCGTACTCGCGAGCAGTACTTC	CAWGTGTGRTREQYF
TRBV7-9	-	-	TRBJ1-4	TGTGCCAGCGTCTCGGGGGGAAATGAAAAACTGTTTTTT	CASVSGGNEKLFF
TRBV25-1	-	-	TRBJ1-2	TGTGCCAGCAGTGAATGGGGGGGCTATGGCTACACCTTC	CASSEWGGYGYTF
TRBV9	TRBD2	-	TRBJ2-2	TGTGCCAGCAGCGAAACTAGCGGGAGTACTGGGGAGCTGTTTTTT	CASSETSGSTGELFF
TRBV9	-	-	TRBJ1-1	TGTGCCAGCAGCGTAGACTGGGCGAACACTGAAGCTTTCTTT	CASSVDWANTEAFF
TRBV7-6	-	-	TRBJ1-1	TGTGCCAGCAGCTTAGGTGCAGGGAAGCCTGAAGCTTTCTTT	CASSLGAGKPEAFF
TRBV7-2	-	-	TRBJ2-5	TGTGCCAGCAGCCCCGGATCCCGGAGCCAAGAGACCCAGTACTTC	CASSPGSRSQETQYF
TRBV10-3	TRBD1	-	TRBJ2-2	TGTGCCATCAAGACCGGGACAGGAGGTACCGGGGAGCTGTTTTTT	CAIKTGTGGTGELFF
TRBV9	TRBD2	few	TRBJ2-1	TGTGCCAGCAGCGAACACCGTAGCGGGATCTACAATGAGCAGTTCTTC	CASSEHRSGIYNEQFF
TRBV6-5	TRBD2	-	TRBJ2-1	TGTGCCAGCAGTTACGGACTAGCGGATTCCTACAATGAGCAGTTCTTC	CASSYGLADSYNEQFF